A selection of T cell receptor beta chains follows, all from one sample in a study of a mutant IDH1 vaccine in newly diagnosed glioma. Profiling relied on immunoSEQ multiplex PCR, and the TCRdb table lists in-frame clones only, not all of them. The data show fewer than 65,000 clones, over 65% seen once. Sequencing used PBMCs, obtained from a glioma patient treated with radiotherapy, temozolomide or both. These receptors all stem from a middle-aged woman with glioma. Both conserved end residues are part of each CDR3. The D gene is left open where the match is weak. The size of a clone is reported for some rows only, either as once, few or many, or as a class for expanded clones.

d_call j_call clone_size v_call cdr3_aa cdr3_nt
NA TRBJ2-7 NA TRBV2 CASSDDPPGAYEQYF TGTGCCAGCAGTGATGACCCCCCAGGGGCTTACGAGCAGTACTTC
NA TRBJ2-1 NA TRBV5-1 CASRAIASGEQFF TGCGCCAGCAGGGCAATAGCGTCTGGGGAGCAGTTCTTC
TRBD2 TRBJ2-1 NA TRBV5-4 CASSSLAGDYYNEQFF TGTGCCAGCAGCTCACTAGCGGGGGACTACTACAATGAGCAGTTCTTC
NA TRBJ2-5 NA TRBV13 CASRLPGAETQYF TGTGCCAGCAGGCTCCCAGGGGCTGAGACCCAGTACTTC
NA TRBJ1-6 NA TRBV4-3 CASSQDNSPLHF TGCGCCAGCAGCCAAGACAATTCACCCCTCCACTTT
TRBD1 TRBJ2-2 once TRBV5-1 CASSPGQTGGELFF TGCGCCAGCAGCCCGGGACAGACCGGCGGGGAGCTGTTTTTT
NA TRBJ1-6 NA TRBV19 CASRGTSSYNSPLHF TGTGCCAGTAGGGGGACAAGCTCCTATAATTCACCCCTCCACTTT
NA TRBJ2-6 few TRBV10-3 CAISGALAGANVLTF TGTGCCATCAGTGGGGCTTTGGCGGGGGCCAACGTCCTGACTTTC
NA TRBJ2-1 NA TRBV6-9 CASSPGEDNEQFF TGTGCCAGCAGTCCAGGTGAGGACAATGAGCAGTTCTTC
NA TRBJ1-1 NA TRBV5-4 CASSRMGVSRNEAFF TGTGCCAGCAGCCGCATGGGGGTTTCCCGAAATGAAGCTTTCTTT
NA TRBJ2-1 once TRBV5-1 CASTDRRGSNEQFF TGCGCCAGCACCGACCGTAGAGGGTCCAATGAGCAGTTCTTC
NA TRBJ2-7 NA TRBV18 CASSPVRATLGYGQYF TGTGCCAGCTCACCGGTTAGGGCCACCTTGGGGTACGGGCAGTACTTC
TRBD2 TRBJ2-3 NA TRBV19 CASSPHRGGDTQYF TGTGCCAGTAGTCCGCACCGGGGGGGAGATACGCAGTATTTT
TRBD1 TRBJ2-7 NA TRBV30 CAWSRQGGTYEQYF TGTGCCTGGAGTCGACAGGGGGGAACCTACGAGCAGTACTTC
NA TRBJ1-3 NA TRBV5-1 CASSLEGGVSGNTIYF TGCGCCAGCAGCTTGGAGGGGGGGGTCTCTGGAAACACCATATATTTT
NA TRBJ1-5 NA TRBV18 CASSTDSSNQPQHF TGTGCCAGCTCAACCGACAGTAGCAATCAGCCCCAGCATTTT
NA TRBJ2-7 NA TRBV4-3 CASSQGARDGTYEQYF TGCGCCAGCAGCCAAGGCGCCCGGGACGGGACCTACGAGCAGTACTTC
TRBD1 TRBJ1-1 few TRBV30 CAWRNRGSTEAFF TGTGCCTGGAGGAACAGGGGTTCCACTGAAGCTTTCTTT
NA TRBJ1-3 NA TRBV10-3 CAISDSTAGNTIYF TGTGCCATCAGTGACAGCACTGCCGGAAACACCATATATTTT
NA TRBJ2-7 NA TRBV5-6 CASSRRRTNYYEQYF TGTGCCAGCAGCCGAAGACGGACCAACTACTACGAGCAGTACTTC
NA TRBJ2-5 few TRBV4-3 CASSPDLGETQYF TGCGCCAGCAGCCCCGATTTAGGGGAGACCCAGTACTTC
NA TRBJ2-5 NA TRBV6-6 CASRDGGSGETQYF TGTGCCAGCAGGGATGGTGGGAGTGGAGAGACCCAGTACTTC
TRBD1 TRBJ1-6 few TRBV15 CATSREAKGTGTYNSPLHF TGTGCCACCAGCAGAGAAGCAAAGGGGACAGGGACCTATAATTCACCCCTCCACTTT
NA TRBJ1-5 NA TRBV6-5 CASKGMGQPQHF TGTGCCAGCAAGGGAATGGGTCAGCCCCAGCATTTT
TRBD2 TRBJ2-1 NA TRBV2 CASSPMTSANEQFF TGTGCCAGCAGTCCTATGACTAGCGCCAATGAGCAGTTCTTC
NA TRBJ1-1 NA TRBV7-9 CASSSRGGIEAFF TGTGCCAGCAGCTCTAGAGGGGGGATTGAAGCTTTCTTT
TRBD1 TRBJ1-2 NA TRBV7-8 CASSQGQGAGGYTF TGTGCCAGCAGCCAGGGACAGGGGGCAGGAGGCTACACCTTC
NA TRBJ2-3 once TRBV30 CAWSVGGTDTQYF TGTGCCTGGAGTGTAGGTGGCACAGATACGCAGTATTTT
NA TRBJ2-2 NA TRBV13 CASSPWGSGELFF TGTGCCAGCAGCCCCTGGGGGTCCGGGGAGCTGTTTTTT
TRBD1 TRBJ1-1 NA TRBV10-3 CAISTGMNTEAFF TGTGCCATTTCGACAGGGATGAACACTGAAGCTTTCTTT
TRBD1 TRBJ2-1 NA TRBV7-9 CASRSRTGKKSVEQFF TGTGCCAGCAGATCAAGGACAGGGAAAAAAAGTGTTGAGCAGTTCTTC
NA TRBJ2-1 NA TRBV7-9 CASSSGQGSSYNEQFF TGTGCCAGCAGCTCAGGGCAGGGTAGCTCCTACAATGAGCAGTTCTTC
TRBD2 TRBJ2-3 once TRBV5-6 CASIGGHGGTPFYTQYF TGTGCCAGCATCGGGGGTCACGGGGGGACTCCATTCTATACGCAGTATTTT
NA TRBJ1-2 few TRBV9 CASSVDRNYGYTF TGTGCCAGCAGCGTAGACAGGAACTATGGCTACACCTTC
NA TRBJ1-4 NA TRBV29-1 CSVDINEKLFF TGCAGCGTCGACATTAATGAAAAACTGTTTTTT
TRBD1 TRBJ1-1 NA TRBV18 CASSPPWDRLAEAFF TGTGCCAGCTCACCACCGTGGGACAGGCTGGCTGAAGCTTTCTTT
NA TRBJ1-4 NA TRBV9 CASSVGGNEKLFF TGTGCCAGCAGCGTAGGTGGAAATGAAAAACTGTTTTTT
NA TRBJ2-7 NA TRBV6-1 CASRRDGNSHEQYF TGTGCCAGCAGGCGTGATGGTAACAGCCACGAGCAGTACTTC
NA TRBJ1-2 NA TRBV30 CACGTLANYGYTF TGTGCCTGCGGGACGTTGGCTAACTATGGCTACACCTTC
NA TRBJ2-7 once TRBV20-1 CSGVEGFWEYF TGCAGTGGGGTAGAGGGGTTTTGGGAGTACTTC